Here is one T cell receptor beta chain with its context. Its target is not known. Healthy bone marrow donors made up the cohort. At sampling all donors were nominally healthy, likely with unrecorded immune exposures. PCR employed 60 Vbeta and 13 Jbeta primers. This table comes from immunoSEQ multiplex PCR, and its TCRdb copy is limited to in-frame clones, with some not included. The sample has some 150,000 clones, around 79% seen once. This specimen belongs to a study of cytomegalovirus exposure and HLA in healthy donors. At the level of the study: A data release that came early held 75 million to 85 million unique TCRs from HLA-typed donors.

Study-wide results and limits: Equally common other TCR beta chains were less clonally expanded than HLA-associated ones, a later analysis found.

Sequenced material: PBMCs. This sequence was found in a woman between 40 and 50 years old in good health and CMV-seropositive.

This CDR3 is CASCMVRVLTGGNQPQHF. For the CDR3, the DNA is TGTGCCAGCTGTATGGTCAGGGTTCTTACGGGGGGCAATCAGCCCCAGCATTTT. This sequence joins TRBV6-4 and TRBJ1-5, with D possibly TRBD1 on 5 matching bases. The V gene lost 8 bases and the J gene lost 2 bases, with 25 bases spanning the gap. Germline V gene lookup returns CDR1 MRHNA and CDR2 SNTAGT. CDR3 length: 18 residues.